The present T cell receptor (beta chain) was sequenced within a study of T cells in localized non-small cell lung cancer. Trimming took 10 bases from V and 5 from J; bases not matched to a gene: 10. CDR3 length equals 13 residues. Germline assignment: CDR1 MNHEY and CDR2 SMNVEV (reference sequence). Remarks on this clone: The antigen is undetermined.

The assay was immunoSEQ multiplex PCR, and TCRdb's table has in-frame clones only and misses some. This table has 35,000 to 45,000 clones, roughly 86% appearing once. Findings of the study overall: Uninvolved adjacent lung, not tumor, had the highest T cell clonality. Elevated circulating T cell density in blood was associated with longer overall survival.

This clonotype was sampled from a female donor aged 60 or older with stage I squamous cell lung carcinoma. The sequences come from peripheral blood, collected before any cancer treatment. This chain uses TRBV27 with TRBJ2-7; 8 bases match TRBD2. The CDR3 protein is CAIGTRLLDEQYF. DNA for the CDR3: TGTGCCATCGGGACTAGGCTTCTGGACGAGCAGTACTTC.